The T cell receptor beta chain under discussion was sequenced for a study of shared clonotypes between healthy human individuals. Study-wide background: Aged between 18 and 49, the donors were a couple of women and a few men.

Replicate PCRs run on sorted subsets employed 200 to 250 ng DNA, approximately 30,000 T cell genomes. Only in-frame clones appear in the TCRdb table, and some are missing; sequencing was by immunoSEQ multiplex PCR. This sample has 450,000 to 700,000 clones, with about 95% found just once. Cells designated naive CD8 were CD45RO-negative and were positively selected for CCR7, with terminally differentiated effector memory CD45RA+ cells excluded. Notes on this clone: No antigen is known for it.

Study-level results: Clonotype sharing among donors likely depends on sequencing depth.

The V gene's germline CDR1 is SEHNR and CDR2 FQNEAQ (reference sequence). The CDR3 spans 15 residues. Between the trimmed V and J ends, which lost 0 bases and 7 bases, there was a span of 15 bases. Sequencing input: naive CD8+ T cells sorted from blood. This TCR was sampled from a woman aged 25 to 39 in good health. The genes are TRBV7-9 and TRBJ1-2, with D perhaps TRBD1 (5 bases). The DNA of the CDR3 is TGTGCCAGCAGCTTAGCGGGGGGACCAGGAGCTGGCTACACCTTC. Encoded protein: CASSLAGGPGAGYTF.